This T cell receptor (beta chain) appears in the sequencing data of a study of T cells in women clearing cervical HPV infection (dated by TCRdb to the late 2010s). Study-level background: The cases were roughly 23 women with histologically confirmed HPV16-related CIN3 or worse, and 2 of those women had invasive cancers. The controls were about 26 women whose single incident HPV16 infection cleared within 12 months with no development of precancer or cancer. Case blood was taken at the visit when the lesion was first identified, whereas control blood was taken when infection was no longer detected. For cases, a median interval of nearly 150 days, with an interquartile range of 90 to 200 days, was observed between lesion detection and blood sampling. HLA typing was available for only a few women, so HLA type could not be excluded as a confounder. Nested within Costa Rica's Guanacaste HPV Natural History Study, an exploratory proof-of-principle case-control study compared TCR repertoires across cervical HPV16 outcomes. Cases were matched to controls by age within five years and by the year the sample was collected. Cases had a median age of around 32 years and controls had a median age of around 40, with no significant differences in baseline characteristics. In the parent cohort, about 10,000 women aged 18 or older were enrolled in Guanacaste, Costa Rica, during about 1992 to 1994 and then followed for approximately 7 years. Quality controls consisted of five blinded duplicates per group, for a total of some 60 samples made up of 50 participants and around ten replicates. What the work shows at the level of the full study, not this receptor alone: The cross-sectional design could not show whether the associations came before the infection or were a result of it, and neither effector/memory subsets nor HPV-specific T cells were isolated. Cases had lower TRBV6-7 relative abundance than controls (approximately 0.11% versus 0.16%; Bonferroni P = 0.0008). Cases were distinguished from controls with an estimated AUC of approximately 0.83 by random forest classifiers combining richness and V gene abundances. Across sequencing depths, CIN3+ cases showed significantly higher TCR repertoire richness than controls, but evenness did not differ between the groups. Because the number of T cells per sample was unknown, the richness differences could reflect varying T-cell content rather than repertoire biology.

V is clipped by 2 bases and J by 6 bases, and the sequence between their germline boundaries is 15 bases long. The CDR3 numbers 14 residues from cysteine through phenylalanine. Of the CDR3's DNA, 33 bases were read; they are in frame from base 1. The germline V gene gives CDR1 as SGHDT and CDR2 as YYEEEE. Every participant had a single incident cervical HPV16 infection, and women with prevalent HPV16 infections were excluded. Cervical HPV DNA was detected with MY09/MY11 PCR, and genotyping was done by dot-blot hybridization. Fifteen mL of heparinized blood were centrifuged, and the buffy coat was aliquoted, frozen at -30°C, then stored at -80°C. QIAGEN kits were used to extract genomic DNA from buffy coat specimens. Details on this clone: Its cognate antigen has yet to be identified. The read halts 3 residues ahead of the CDR3 end, with the missing end drawn from the germline J gene.

TCR beta CDR3 regions were amplified by multiplex PCR from an average of approximately 1,200 ng genomic DNA per sample using the immunoSEQ assay. Primer bias was corrected in the assay by using a complete synthetic TCR repertoire to establish an amplification baseline. The amplicons were sequenced on the Illumina platform. The authors processed their data as follows. Sequences were error-corrected by clustering with frequency ratios and a modified nearest-neighbor algorithm, then analyzed in the immunoSEQ Analyzer with IMGT gene definitions. At each rarefaction depth, TCR richness and evenness were averaged across 20 rarefaction repeats, and samples with fewer sequences than that depth were excluded. Wilcoxon rank sum tests with FDR correction were used to compare relative abundances of V, D and J genes between the groups. For the blinded duplicates, the intraclass correlation was 95% to 96% for TCR richness and averaged 76.4% across 70 or so gene segments. Imported from immuneACCESS, the table was reduced by TCRdb to in-frame sequences with V and J called. These copies leave out some clones; in studies compared against another copy, an unresolved V gene accounts for under half, and the cause of the remainder is not known. From that table come the V and J calls and clone size; the DNA was used to work out D and trimming. The sample's own table lists roughly 50,000 clones. The ten top clones hold less than 40% of the sample.

The receptor's source is a woman between 18 and 70 years old with a cervical HPV16 infection that either progressed to CIN3+ or cleared (not recorded which). The V and J genes are TRBV5-6 and TRBJ2-7; TRBD2 is possibly the D segment (5 matching bases). The sample taken for sequencing was blood buffy coat. The DNA read from the CDR3 is TGTGCCAGCAGCTTTACTAGGGCTGTCGGCGAG. It specifies CASSFTRAVGE. The full-length CDR3 reads as CASSFTRAVGEQYF.